This section outlines one T cell receptor (beta chain) sequence together with its context. Its antigen remains unidentified. Healthy Caucasians provided all donations. The data were obtained in a study of identical twins. Study outcomes and limitations: Model-predicted out-of-frame TCR alpha sharing fell below observed values in monozygotic twins. An excess of low generation probability was shown by twin-shared out-of-frame alpha sequences.

V was clipped by 8 bases and J by 3 bases, with 14 bases between them. The CDR3 length is 13 residues. A universal primer site was incorporated via template switching, and the cDNA contained unique molecular identifiers. Each CDR3 protein is one row after TCRdb ran MiXCR on the 5' RACE reads. The sample gives 1.5 million to 2 million distinct CDR3 sequences, 32% of which show up once; approximately 0.29% is in the top ten. The sequenced sample was cord blood. This TCR came from a newborn girl in good health. The rearrangement links TRBV12-3 or TRBV12-4 to TRBJ2-7; no clear D. CDR3 nucleotides: TGTGCCAGCGGCCCCAGATGGAGCTACGAGCAGTACTTC. It is translated as CASGPRWSYEQYF.